Listed here are 25 T cell receptor beta chains from one sample, sequenced in a study of shared clonotypes between healthy human individuals. Clones were read by immunoSEQ multiplex PCR, and TCRdb kept only the in-frame ones, dropping some. The sample records roughly 2.5 million clones, 85% to 95% being singletons. The sample taken for sequencing was naive CD4+ T cells sorted from blood. The subset: CD45RA+ positively selected. The receptors here all came from a young man in good health.

This clone was picked up a small number of times. This chain joins TRBV18 and TRBJ1-2; 9 nucleotides line up with TRBD1. The CDR3 runs 16 residues. CDR1 and CDR2 (germline): KGHSH, LQKENI. J lost 2 bases, V lost 3 bases, and 7 bases had no gene match. CDR3 in DNA: TGTGCCAGCTCACCCCGGGACAGGGATCTAAACTATGGCTACACCTTC. This codes for CASSPRDRDLNYGYTF.

The genes are TRBV6-5 and TRBJ1-1, with 7 bases aligning to TRBD1. This CDR3 is 14 amino acids long. V shed 3 bases, J shed 7 bases, and the junction held 8 bases outside the gene matches. Germline loops: CDR1 MNHEY, CDR2 SVGAGI. CDR3 DNA sequence: TGTGCCAGCAGTTATAAAACAGGGGCGGGTGAAGCTTTCTTT. It encodes CASSYKTGAGEAFF.

The chain employs TRBV7-2 and TRBJ2-5, with D possibly being TRBD1 (6 bases). The DNA end favors TRBJ2-7, so the J call may be wrong. This CDR3 is 16 amino acids long. The germline CDR1 and CDR2 sequences are SGHTA and FQGNSA. This CDR3 is CASSLEPGAASYEQYF. In DNA form, the CDR3 reads TGTGCCAGCAGCTTAGAGCCAGGGGCCGCTTCCTACGAGCAGTACTTC.

The chain links TRBV5-1 to TRBJ2-1; 9 nucleotides align to TRBD2. V lost 1 base to trimming and J lost 8 bases; unmatched junction nucleotides: 10. The CDR3 has 16 amino acids. Germline V gives CDR1 SGHRS, CDR2 YFSETQ. This CDR3 reads CASSLLSSGRIYEQFF. For the CDR3, the DNA is TGCGCCAGCAGCTTGTTGTCCAGCGGGAGGATCTATGAGCAGTTCTTC.

This chain connects TRBV5-1 to TRBJ2-7; 9 bases align to TRBD2. V lost 7 bases to trimming and J lost 1 base; unmatched junction nucleotides: 3. Germline CDR1 and CDR2: SGHRS and YFSETQ. This CDR3 region has 13 residues. The CDR3 reads CASRTSESYEQYF. DNA for the CDR3: TGCGCCAGCCGGACTAGCGAGTCCTACGAGCAGTACTTC.

The chain carries TRBV19 and TRBJ1-1; D perhaps matches TRBD1 (5 bases). Germline V gene sequence: CDR1 LNHDA, CDR2 SQIVND (reference sequence). The CDR3 contains 14 residues. The V end lost 3 bases, the J end lost 5 bases, and 13 bases lay between the germline ends. In nucleotides, the CDR3 is TGTGCCAGTAGTATGGAAGTCAGGGAAACTGAAGCTTTCTTT. Translated, it gives CASSMEVRETEAFF.

This sequence joins TRBV9 and TRBJ2-2; D not certain. Germline V lookup: CDR1 SGDLS, CDR2 YYNGEE. The CDR3 length is 18 residues. Trimming shortened V by 4 bases and J by 2 bases, and 21 bases separated the two germline ends. The CDR3 is CASSPRGGSPPNTGELFF. The CDR3 bases are TGTGCCAGCAGCCCGCGAGGTGGGTCCCCTCCTAACACCGGGGAGCTGTTTTTT.

This clone was recorded once. V usage is TRBV5-1 and J usage is TRBJ2-3; 10 nucleotides line up with TRBD2. CDR3 length: 18 amino acids. Looked up from germline, CDR1 is SGHRS and CDR2 is YFSETQ. With 0 bases clipped from V and 0 bases from J, the junction kept 7 bases outside the gene matches. The DNA for the CDR3 is TGCGCCAGCAGCTTGGCGTCTAGCGGGGGACTTAGCACAGATACGCAGTATTTT. Translating gives CASSLASSGGLSTDTQYF.

The chain employs TRBV7-9 and TRBJ1-1; D ambiguous. Deletions cut 4 bases from V and 1 base from J, with 13 bases between. The length of the CDR3 is 15 residues. Germline V CDR1 and CDR2: SEHNR, FQNEAQ (reference sequence). For the CDR3, the DNA is TGTGCCAGCAGCTACGGAGGGCGGCAGAACACTGAAGCTTTCTTT. Residues: CASSYGGRQNTEAFF.

The J gene is TRBJ2-5, the V gene TRBV6-1, with D uncertain. V was pared by 3 bases and J by 2 bases, with 13 bases between. The CDR3 spans 15 residues. Germline CDR1 is MNHNS and CDR2 is SASEGT. CDR3 bases: TGTGCCAGCAGTGAGTTGGGGTTGGTGCAAGAGACCCAGTACTTC. Amino acid sequence: CASSELGLVQETQYF.

V gene TRBV7-2 combines with J gene TRBJ2-2; D unclear. Trimming cost V 2 bases and J 2 bases, with 9 bases left between them. CDR1 and CDR2 (germline): SGHTA, FQGNSA. The CDR3 is made up of 15 amino acids. DNA for the CDR3: TGTGCCAGCAGCTTACCAGTGCGAAACACCGGGGAGCTGTTTTTT. It specifies CASSLPVRNTGELFF.

This chain uses TRBV7-6 with TRBJ1-1; 9 bases are shared with TRBD1. The CDR3 is 14 amino acids. Looked up from germline, CDR1 is SGHVS and CDR2 is FNYEAQ. V lost 5 bases and J lost 2; bases outside the gene matches: 3. The CDR3 spells CASSRTGGNTEAFF. CDR3 coding DNA: TGTGCCAGCAGCCGAACAGGGGGCAACACTGAAGCTTTCTTT.

The chain links TRBV5-1 to TRBJ1-6; 10 bases line up with TRBD1. The V segment lost 4 bases and the J segment 4 bases; nucleotides outside the gene matches: 5. The CDR3 has 16 residues. CDR1 SGHRS and CDR2 YFSETQ come from the germline V gene. Written as DNA, the CDR3 is TGCGCCAGCAGCAGGGACAGGGGATTTTATAATTCACCCCTCCACTTT. It translates to CASSRDRGFYNSPLHF.

To note about this clone: At the DNA level, this CDR3 is encoded by other sequences in the same sample as well. The chain employs TRBV10-3 and TRBJ2-5; D not resolved. V lost 4 bases, J lost 5 bases, and 5 bases lay in between. Germline V gene sequence: CDR1 ENHRY, CDR2 SYGVKD. The CDR3 length is 11 residues. The CDR3 spells CAISARETQYF. DNA for the CDR3: TGTGCCATCAGTGCGAGGGAGACCCAGTACTTC.

V gene TRBV4-2 combines with J gene TRBJ2-7, with a possible D match to TRBD2 (5 bases). V was pared by 4 bases and J by 1 base, with 11 bases between. CDR1 is LGHNA and CDR2 is YNFKEQ in the germline V gene. The CDR3 spans 14 residues. This CDR3 reads CASSRELGSYEQYF. The CDR3 DNA sequence: TGTGCCAGCAGCCGGGAACTAGGGTCCTACGAGCAGTACTTC.

V usage is TRBV6-4 and J usage is TRBJ2-1, with D possibly TRBD1 on 6 matching bases. The CDR3 runs 17 residues. V lost 1 base and J lost 5, with 18 bases in between. Germline V gene sequence: CDR1 MRHNA, CDR2 SNTAGT. CDR3 loop: CASSDYALAGANNEQFF. For the CDR3, the DNA is TGTGCCAGCAGTGACTATGCCTTGGCAGGGGCTAACAATGAGCAGTTCTTC.

The rearrangement joins TRBV5-4 to TRBJ2-2; D is undetermined. Germline-derived CDR1 and CDR2 are SGHNT and YYREEE (reference sequence). This CDR3 has 13 amino acids. V lost 2 bases, J lost 5 bases, and 7 bases lay in between. The CDR3 reads CASSFQATGELFF. Written as DNA, the CDR3 is TGTGCCAGCAGCTTTCAGGCGACCGGGGAGCTGTTTTTT.

The V and J genes are TRBV7-8 and TRBJ2-1; D is possibly TRBD1 (6 bases). CDR1 and CDR2 from the germline V gene are SGHVS and FQNEAQ. The CDR3 is made up of 17 amino acids. V gave up 5 bases and J gave up 4 bases, with 21 bases separating them. In DNA form, the CDR3 reads TGTGCCAGCAGCCCCAGGGGATTAGGCGGGTCGTACAATGAGCAGTTCTTC. This sequence encodes CASSPRGLGGSYNEQFF.

A note on this clone: Other DNA sequences in this specimen translate into the identical CDR3. This chain joins TRBV18 and TRBJ2-5; D gene unclear. The germline V gene encodes CDR1 KGHSH and CDR2 LQKENI. V was clipped by 3 bases and J by 4 bases, with 9 bases between them. This CDR3 comprises 13 residues. The CDR3 loop is CASSPNFLETQYF. The CDR3 DNA sequence: TGTGCCAGCTCACCGAATTTCCTAGAGACCCAGTACTTC. Combining the CDR3 with reference TRBV18 and TRBJ2-5 gives the whole variable domain NAGVMQNPRHLVRRRGQEARLRCSPMKGHSHVYWYRQLPEEGLKFMVYLQKENIIDESGMPKERFSAEFPKEGPSILRIQQVVRGDSAAYFCASSPNFLETQYFGPGTRLLVL.

This clone was seen only once. The rearrangement links TRBV5-1 to TRBJ2-3; D is tentatively TRBD1 or TRBD2 (5 bases each). The V gene's germline CDR1 is SGHRS and CDR2 YFSETQ. The CDR3 spans 15 residues. Trimming stripped 3 bases from V and 3 bases from J, with 14 bases between. This CDR3 is CASSSTGTPTDTQYF. DNA of the CDR3: TGCGCCAGCAGCTCGACTGGGACGCCAACAGATACGCAGTATTTT.

As concerns this clone: Additional DNA sequences in this sample encode the identical CDR3. The chain combines TRBV27 with TRBJ1-5, with 10 bases that match TRBD1. In germline, CDR1 is MNHEY, CDR2 SMNVEV (reference sequence). The J segment lost 4 bases and the V segment lost 4 bases, leaving 4 bases of the junction unmatched. The CDR3 has 15 residues. CDR3 sequence: CASSSGTGANQPQHF. DNA of the CDR3: TGTGCCAGCAGTTCCGGGACAGGGGCTAATCAGCCCCAGCATTTT.

In DNA form, the CDR3 reads TGCGCCAGCAGCCCCGAACCGGGACGGCGGAACACCGGGGAGCTGTTTTTT. Translating gives CASSPEPGRRNTGELFF. The rearrangement uses TRBV5-1 and TRBJ2-2; D could derive from TRBD1 or TRBD2 (5 bases each). Germline V gene sequence: CDR1 SGHRS, CDR2 YFSETQ. Trimming pared 4 bases from V and 1 base from J, leaving 17 bases between. There are 17 residues in the CDR3.

The chain carries TRBV5-1 and TRBJ2-7, with D unresolved. The germline V gene encodes CDR1 SGHRS and CDR2 YFSETQ. The CDR3 is made up of 14 amino acids. Trimming pared 2 bases from V and 6 bases from J, leaving 15 bases between. In nucleotides, the CDR3 is TGCGCCAGCAGCTTAGTTTCTAGTGTGGCCGAGCAGTACTTC. It encodes CASSLVSSVAEQYF.

This clone occurred once. V and J are TRBV19 and TRBJ1-6; D perhaps matches TRBD1 (6 bases). V lost 1 base, J lost 9 bases, and 10 bases lay in between. Looked up from germline, CDR1 is LNHDA and CDR2 is SQIVND (reference sequence). The CDR3 runs 14 residues. The CDR3 coding sequence is TGTGCCAGTAGTATAGTACAGGGAGGTTCACCCCTCCACTTT. Its protein product is CASSIVQGGSPLHF.

The chain recombines TRBV2 with TRBJ2-5; 11 bases map to TRBD2. Per germline, CDR1 SNHLY and CDR2 FYNNEI. V lost 7 bases, J lost 4 bases, and 11 bases stayed unmatched. The CDR3 has 16 residues. The CDR3 sequence is CASNRLAGGSRETQYF. CDR3 bases: TGTGCCAGCAACCGCCTAGCGGGGGGCTCCCGAGAGACCCAGTACTTC.